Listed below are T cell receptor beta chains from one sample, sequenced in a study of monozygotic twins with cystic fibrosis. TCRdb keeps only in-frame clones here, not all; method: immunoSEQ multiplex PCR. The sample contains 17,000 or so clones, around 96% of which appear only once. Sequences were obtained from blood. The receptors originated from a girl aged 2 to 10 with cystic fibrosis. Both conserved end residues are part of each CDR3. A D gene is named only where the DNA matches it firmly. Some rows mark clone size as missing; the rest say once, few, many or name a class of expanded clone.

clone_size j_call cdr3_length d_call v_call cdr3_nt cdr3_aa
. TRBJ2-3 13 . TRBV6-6 TGTGCCAGCAGGGTCCAGAACACAGATACGCAGTATTTT CASRVQNTDTQYF
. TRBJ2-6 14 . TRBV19 TGTGCCAGTAGTTTGGGGGCTGGGGCCAACGTCCTGACTTTC CASSLGAGANVLTF
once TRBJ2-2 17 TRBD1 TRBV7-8 TGTGCCAGCAGCCCGAAATCCGGGACAGGGGGCTCCGGGGAGCTGTTTTTT CASSPKSGTGGSGELFF
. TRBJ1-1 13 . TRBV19 TGTGCCAGTAGGATCCGGGGGAACACTGAAGCTTTCTTT CASRIRGNTEAFF
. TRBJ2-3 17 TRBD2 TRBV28 TGTGCCAGCAGTTTTCGGGCTAGCGGGGGGTCCACAGATACGCAGTATTTT CASSFRASGGSTDTQYF
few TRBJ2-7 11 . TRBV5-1 TGCGCCAGCAGCTCTGCAGGGTCGCAGTACTTC CASSSAGSQYF
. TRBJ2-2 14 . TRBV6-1 TGTGCCAGCAGTGAAGTGGCCGACACCGGGGAGCTGTTTTTT CASSEVADTGELFF
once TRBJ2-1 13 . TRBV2 TGTGCCAGCAGTGAGCCCTCCTACAATGAGCAGTTCTTC CASSEPSYNEQFF
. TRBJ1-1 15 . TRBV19 TGTGCCAGTAGTTCTAGGACAGCCTGGAACACTGAAGCTTTCTTT CASSSRTAWNTEAFF
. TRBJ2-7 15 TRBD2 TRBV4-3 TGCGCCAGCAGCCAAGGGGACTACATTTTTGACGAGCAGTACTTC CASSQGDYIFDEQYF
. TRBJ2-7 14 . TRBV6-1 TGTGCCAGCAGTGGTCGGGATTCGGGATACGAGCAGTACTTC CASSGRDSGYEQYF
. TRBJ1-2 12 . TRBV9 TGTGCCAGCAGCCCTTGGGCCGGAGGCTACACCTTC CASSPWAGGYTF
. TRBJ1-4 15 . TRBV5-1 TGCGCCAGCAGCAGCCGGACAGTCAGAAATGAAAAACTGTTTTTT CASSSRTVRNEKLFF
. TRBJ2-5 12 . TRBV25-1 TGTGCCAGCAGTGAAGGGGGAGTGACCCAGTACTTC CASSEGGVTQYF
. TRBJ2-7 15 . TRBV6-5 TGTGCCAGCAGTTACTCACGGGACAACTCCTACGAGCAGTACTTC CASSYSRDNSYEQYF
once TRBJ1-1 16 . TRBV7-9 TGTGCCAGCAGCTTACTATCTCGGCGGCAGAACACTGAAGCTTTCTTT CASSLLSRRQNTEAFF
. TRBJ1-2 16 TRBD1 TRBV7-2 TGTGCCAGCAGCCGAGGGACAGGAGGTTATAACTATGGCTACACCTTC CASSRGTGGYNYGYTF
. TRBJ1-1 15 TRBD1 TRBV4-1 TGCGCCAGCAGCCAAGTGGAGGGGGCGAACACTGAAGCTTTCTTT CASSQVEGANTEAFF
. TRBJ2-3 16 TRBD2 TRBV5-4 TGTGCCAGCAGCTTGACTAGCGGGGGGGCCGGGGATACGCAGTATTTT CASSLTSGGAGDTQYF
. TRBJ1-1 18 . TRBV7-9 TGTGCCAGCAGCTTACTAGTTAGGGAGGATGGGACGACCAAAGGGGCTTTCTTT CASSLLVREDGTTKGAFF
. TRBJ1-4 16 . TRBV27 TGTGCCAGCAGTTTCGTTCGACAAGGGGTTCAAGAAAAACTGTTTTTT CASSFVRQGVQEKLFF
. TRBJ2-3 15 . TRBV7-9 TGTGCCAGCAGCTTAGCGCTCGGGGTCGCAGATACGCAGTATTTT CASSLALGVADTQYF
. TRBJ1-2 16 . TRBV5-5 TGTGCCAGCAGCACATCCGGAGGGAGGTTGGGCTATGGCTACACCTTC CASSTSGGRLGYGYTF
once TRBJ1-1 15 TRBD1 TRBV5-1 TGCGCCAGCAGCTTGGGACAGGGGATGAACACTGAAGCTTTCTTT CASSLGQGMNTEAFF
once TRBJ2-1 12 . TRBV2 TGTGCCAGCAGTGAATCGGCGGGGCAGCAGTTCTTC CASSESAGQQFF
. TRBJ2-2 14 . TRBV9 TGTGCCAGCAAGGCTTCAGCGAACACCGGGGAGCTGTTTTTT CASKASANTGELFF
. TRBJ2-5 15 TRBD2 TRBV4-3 TGCGCCAGCAGCCAAGATTGGGGGGGGGAAGAGACCCAGTACTTC CASSQDWGGEETQYF